Sequencing of this T cell receptor (beta chain) was carried out in a study of somatic mutations in cytotoxic T cells in rheumatoid arthritis. Study findings and constraints: With 60 to 65 patients examined, several had a largest CD8+ clone exceeding 20% of CD8+ cells.

Authors' data handling: Among patient CD8+ clones larger than 1%, matches to published virus-specific TCRB sequences were rare. Produced via immunoSEQ multiplex PCR; TCRdb's table is partial and in-frame only. The V and J calls and the clone size are those of that table, but D and trimming were determined from the DNA. The sample consists of 7,400 or so clones, around 87% of them appearing once. CDR1 and CDR2 (germline): ENHRY, SYGVKD. CDR3 size: 15 residues. Trimming cost V 0 bases and J 0 bases, with 9 bases left between them. About this clone: Antigen unknown.

Input material: CD8+ T cells sorted from blood. The sequence came from a woman in her 70s with rheumatoid arthritis. The chain has TRBV10-3 and TRBJ2-7; TRBD2 is a possible D gene (6 bases). CDR3 amino acids: CAISESRGSSYEQYF. In DNA, the CDR3 is TGTGCCATCAGTGAGTCACGGGGGAGCTCCTACGAGCAGTACTTC.